This T cell receptor beta chain was identified in a study of blood T cell repertoires in COVID-19. Study overall: Italy, Spain and the United States were the sources of the convalescent and acute COVID-19 samples. Sources were T cells, B-cell-depleted T cells, or PBMCs; the material itself was cDNA or gDNA.

This clone was seen a handful of times. This CDR3 spans 17 amino acids. Germline V gene data show CDR1 as MNHNS and CDR2 as SASEGT. V lost 4 bases and J lost 2, with 20 bases in between. In the original workflow: Amplification of reference gene primers provided the estimated nucleated cell counts. Sequencing used immunoSEQ multiplex PCR; TCRdb keeps in-frame clones, though not all of them. The V and J calls and clone size are taken from that table; D and trimming were inferred from the DNA. The sample consists of approximately 170,000 clones, approximately 86% of them appearing once. The chain employs TRBV6-1 and TRBJ1-2; D is unresolved. The receptor was isolated from a woman of 80 years or more with active or convalescent COVID-19. Sequenced material: peripheral blood. CDR3 residues: CASSGPHPGVTNYGYTF. DNA of the CDR3: TGTGCCAGCAGTGGACCCCACCCGGGAGTGACCAACTATGGCTACACCTTC.